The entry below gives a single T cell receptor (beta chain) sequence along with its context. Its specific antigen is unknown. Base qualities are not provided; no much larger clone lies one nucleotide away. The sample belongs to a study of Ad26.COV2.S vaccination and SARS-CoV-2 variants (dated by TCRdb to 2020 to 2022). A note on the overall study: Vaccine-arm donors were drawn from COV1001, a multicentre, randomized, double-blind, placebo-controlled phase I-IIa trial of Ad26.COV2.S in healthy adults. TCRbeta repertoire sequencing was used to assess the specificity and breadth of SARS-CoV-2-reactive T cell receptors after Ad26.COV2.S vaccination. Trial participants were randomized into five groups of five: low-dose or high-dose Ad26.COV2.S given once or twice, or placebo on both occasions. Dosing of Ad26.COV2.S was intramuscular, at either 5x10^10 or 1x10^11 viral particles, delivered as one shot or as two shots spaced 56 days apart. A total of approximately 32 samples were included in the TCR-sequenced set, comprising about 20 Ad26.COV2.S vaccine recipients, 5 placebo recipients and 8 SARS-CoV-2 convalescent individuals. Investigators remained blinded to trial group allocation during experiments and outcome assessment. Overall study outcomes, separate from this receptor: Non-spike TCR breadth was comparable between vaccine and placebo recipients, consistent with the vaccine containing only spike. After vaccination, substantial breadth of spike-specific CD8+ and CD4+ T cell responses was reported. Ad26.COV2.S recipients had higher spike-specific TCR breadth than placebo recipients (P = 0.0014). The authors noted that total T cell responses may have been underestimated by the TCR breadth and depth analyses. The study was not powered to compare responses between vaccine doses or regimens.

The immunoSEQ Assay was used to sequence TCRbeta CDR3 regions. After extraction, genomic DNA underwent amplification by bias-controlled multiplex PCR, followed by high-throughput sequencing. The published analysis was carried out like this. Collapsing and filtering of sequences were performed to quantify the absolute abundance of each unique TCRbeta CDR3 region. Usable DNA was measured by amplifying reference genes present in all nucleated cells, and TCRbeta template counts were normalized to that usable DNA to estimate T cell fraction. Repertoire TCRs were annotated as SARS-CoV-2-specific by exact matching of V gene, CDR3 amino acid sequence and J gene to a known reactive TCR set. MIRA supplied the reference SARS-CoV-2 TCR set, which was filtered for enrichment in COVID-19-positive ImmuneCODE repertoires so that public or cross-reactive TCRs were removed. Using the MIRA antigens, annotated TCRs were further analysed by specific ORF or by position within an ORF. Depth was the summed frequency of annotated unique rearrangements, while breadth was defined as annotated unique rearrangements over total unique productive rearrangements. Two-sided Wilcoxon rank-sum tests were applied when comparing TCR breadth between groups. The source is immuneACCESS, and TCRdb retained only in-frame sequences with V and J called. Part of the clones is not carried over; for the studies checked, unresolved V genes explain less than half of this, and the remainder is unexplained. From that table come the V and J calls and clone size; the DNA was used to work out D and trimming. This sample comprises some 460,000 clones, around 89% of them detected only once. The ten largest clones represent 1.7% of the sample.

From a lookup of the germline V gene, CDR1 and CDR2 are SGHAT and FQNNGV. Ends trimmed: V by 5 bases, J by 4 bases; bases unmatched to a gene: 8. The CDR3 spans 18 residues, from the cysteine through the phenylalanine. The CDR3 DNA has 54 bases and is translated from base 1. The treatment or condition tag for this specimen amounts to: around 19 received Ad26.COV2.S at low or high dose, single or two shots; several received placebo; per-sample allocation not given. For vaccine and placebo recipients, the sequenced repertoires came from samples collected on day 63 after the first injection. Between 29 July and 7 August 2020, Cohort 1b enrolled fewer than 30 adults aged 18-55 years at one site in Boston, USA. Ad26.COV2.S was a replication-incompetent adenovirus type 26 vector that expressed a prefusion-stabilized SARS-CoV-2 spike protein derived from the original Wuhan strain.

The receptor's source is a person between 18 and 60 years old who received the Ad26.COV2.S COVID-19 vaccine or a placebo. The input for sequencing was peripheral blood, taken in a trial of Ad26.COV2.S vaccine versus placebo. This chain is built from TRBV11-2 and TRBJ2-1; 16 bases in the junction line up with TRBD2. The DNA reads TGTGCCAGCAGCCTTGCCGGGGGACTAGCGGGAGGGTACAATGAGCAGTTCTTC. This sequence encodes CASSLAGGLAGGYNEQFF. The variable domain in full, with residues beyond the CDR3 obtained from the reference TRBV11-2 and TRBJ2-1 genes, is EAGVAQSPRYKIIEKRQSVAFWCNPISGHATLYWYQQILGQGPKLLIQFQNNGVVDDSQLPKDRFSAERLKGVDSTLKIQPAKLEDSAVYLCASSLAGGLAGGYNEQFFGPGTRLTVL.